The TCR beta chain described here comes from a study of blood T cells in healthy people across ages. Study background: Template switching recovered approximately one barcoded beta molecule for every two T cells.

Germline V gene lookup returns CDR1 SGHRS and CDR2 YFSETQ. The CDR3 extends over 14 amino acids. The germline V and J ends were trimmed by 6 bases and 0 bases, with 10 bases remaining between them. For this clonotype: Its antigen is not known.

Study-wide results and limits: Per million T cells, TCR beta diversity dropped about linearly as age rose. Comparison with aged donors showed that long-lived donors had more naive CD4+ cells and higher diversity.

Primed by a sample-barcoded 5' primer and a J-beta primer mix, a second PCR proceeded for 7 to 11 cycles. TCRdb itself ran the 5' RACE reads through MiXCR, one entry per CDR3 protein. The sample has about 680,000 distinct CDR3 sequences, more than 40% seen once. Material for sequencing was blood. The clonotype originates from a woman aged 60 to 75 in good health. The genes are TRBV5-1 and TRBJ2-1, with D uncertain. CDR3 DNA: TGCGCCAGCACGCTCTCGAGCTCCTACAATGAGCAGTTCTTC. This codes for CASTLSSSYNEQFF.